This TCR beta chain was identified during a study of blood T cell repertoires in COVID-19. The overall study: The study drew acute and convalescent COVID-19 samples from the United States, Italy and Spain. PBMCs, B-cell-depleted T cells, or T cells provided the cDNA or gDNA that made up the material.

V was pared by 2 bases and J by 5 bases, with 11 bases between. CDR1 is SGHRS, CDR2 YFSETQ, per germline. The CDR3 is 14 residues long. One Seattle source followed patients from active infection through their disease course. In the authors' workflow: Nucleated cell counts were estimated from reference gene primer amplification. Measured with immunoSEQ multiplex PCR; TCRdb has only the in-frame clones, and not every one. V and J calls plus clone size are reproduced from that table; the DNA served to infer D and trimming. Here the sample spans roughly 300,000 clones, 89% being singletons. This clone was recorded a few times.

The rearrangement uses TRBV5-1 and TRBJ2-1; no firm D call. The TCR originated in a woman aged 25-40 years with COVID-19, enrolled during active disease. The specimen was peripheral blood. The CDR3 nucleotides read TGCGCCAGCAGCTTAGGCGGCCACAACAATGAGCAGTTCTTC. Its protein is CASSLGGHNNEQFF.